Included here is one T cell receptor beta chain sequence, with context. Its antigen is not identified. Each sample's TCRB immunosequencing used about 470 nanograms of biopsy DNA. Method: immunoSEQ multiplex PCR; TCRdb's copy keeps in-frame clones and lacks some. The sample lists a few thousand clones; around 84% were seen once. The data are from a study of T cell repertoires in ileal Crohn's disease. Overall study: Patients had a median roughly 8-year disease duration, and around 35% were active smokers.

The junction had 5 bases not matched to a gene; V was cut back by 1 base and J by 3 bases. The CDR3 runs 16 residues. The germline V gene has CDR1 MNHEY and CDR2 SMNVEV (reference sequence). Study conclusions and caveats: Every patient over 26.8% clonality showed endoscopic recurrence.

The chain uses TRBV27 and TRBJ2-1; 8 nucleotides agree with TRBD2. Material for sequencing was ileal tissue. This sequence was found in an adult with Crohn's disease. CDR3 in amino acids: CASSLLAGGHYNEQFF. The CDR3 DNA reads as TGTGCCAGCAGTTTATTGGCGGGGGGCCACTACAATGAGCAGTTCTTC.